These 17 T cell receptor beta chains share one sample of origin, sequenced in a study of blood T cell repertoires in COVID-19. Clones were sequenced by immunoSEQ multiplex PCR, and TCRdb holds only the in-frame ones, with some missing. The table shows about 370,000 clones, with around 87% occurring only once. What was sequenced was PBMCs or T cells enriched from blood (not recorded which). The receptors here all came from a man in his late teens or twenties who had recovered from COVID-19.

V gene TRBV6-5 combines with J gene TRBJ2-3; weak D call: TRBD2 (6 bases). The CDR3 has 15 amino acids. Germline lookup yields CDR1 MNHEY and CDR2 SVGAGI. The V end lost 1 base, the J end lost 4 bases, and 12 bases lay between the germline ends. CDR3 residues: CASSYWNGGADTQYF. The CDR3 DNA is TGTGCCAGCAGTTACTGGAACGGGGGTGCAGATACGCAGTATTTT.

The J gene is TRBJ1-1, the V gene TRBV19, with D maybe TRBD1 (6 bases). Germline CDR1 is LNHDA and CDR2 is SQIVND (reference sequence). The CDR3 loop spans 17 amino acids. V was pared by 7 bases and J by 1 base, with 22 bases between. The CDR3 is CASMRWEGGPSNTEAFF. The CDR3 nucleotides read TGTGCCAGTATGAGATGGGAGGGGGGGCCGTCGAACACTGAAGCTTTCTTT.

This rearrangement joins TRBV4-2 to TRBJ2-7; TRBD2 matches 8 bases. With V trimmed by 1 base and J by 1 base, 12 bases remained unmatched. The CDR3 consists of 18 residues. The germline gives CDR1 LGHNA, CDR2 YNFKEQ. CDR3 residues: CASSQGSAAAGASYEQYF. The CDR3 DNA is TGTGCCAGCAGCCAAGGTAGTGCGGCAGCGGGGGCTTCCTACGAGCAGTACTTC.

The rearrangement joins TRBV6-1 to TRBJ1-4; D might be TRBD1 (5 bases). The CDR3 consists of 18 residues. The germline V gene encodes CDR1 MNHNS and CDR2 SASEGT. V shed 4 bases and J shed 3 bases, with 21 bases lying between them. The CDR3 sequence: CASSGLQGIKASNEKLFF. The CDR3 nucleotides read TGTGCCAGCAGTGGCCTCCAGGGTATCAAGGCATCTAATGAAAAACTGTTTTTT.

The chain recombines TRBV19 with TRBJ1-6, with a weak D call TRBD1 (6 bases). The V end lost 6 bases, the J end lost 7 bases, and 13 bases lay between the germline ends. The germline gives CDR1 LNHDA, CDR2 SQIVND (reference sequence). The CDR3 has 14 amino acids. CDR3 bases: TGTGCCAGTAGCCCGGACAGAGGCAATTCACCCCTCCACTTT. Its protein product is CASSPDRGNSPLHF.

V and J are TRBV3-1 (or the pseudogene TRBV3-2) and TRBJ2-1; 14 bases are a match to TRBD2. The CDR3 extends over 19 amino acids. V trimming: 0 bases; J trimming: 0 bases; junction bases outside the gene matches: 4. Germline CDR1 is LGHDT and CDR2 is YNNKEL (reference sequence). DNA for the CDR3: TGTGCCAGCAGCCAAGATCGGACTAGCGGGAGGAGCTCCTACAATGAGCAGTTCTTC. This gives the protein CASSQDRTSGRSSYNEQFF.

This sequence joins TRBV5-1 and TRBJ2-2, with D hard to call. The CDR3 length is 14 residues. Per germline, CDR1 SGHRS and CDR2 YFSETQ. V was pared by 4 bases and J by 0 bases, with 7 bases between. The chain's CDR3 is CASSPETNTGELFF. The CDR3, as DNA: TGCGCCAGCAGCCCCGAGACGAACACCGGGGAGCTGTTTTTT.

This chain uses TRBV4-1 with TRBJ2-6, with D uncertain. The CDR3 spans 14 residues. CDR1 MGHRA and CDR2 YSYEKL come from the germline V gene. Trimming pared 1 base from V and 3 bases from J, leaving 4 bases between. The CDR3 is CASSQVSGANVLTF. The DNA for the CDR3 is TGCGCCAGCAGCCAAGTCAGTGGGGCCAACGTCCTGACTTTC.

Only a few counts were recorded for this clone. J is TRBJ2-7 and V is TRBV6-5, with 8 bases lining up with TRBD1. Germline CDR1 is MNHEY and CDR2 is SVGAGI. The CDR3 sequence is 15 residues long. J was trimmed by 2 bases and V by 2 bases; bases with no gene match: 5. Written as DNA, the CDR3 is TGTGCCAGCAGTTACACCGGGACAGGTCCCTACGAGCAGTACTTC. Protein sequence: CASSYTGTGPYEQYF.

V is TRBV10-2 and J is TRBJ2-3; maybe TRBD1 (5 bases). This CDR3 region has 14 residues. Germline V gene sequence: CDR1 WSHSY, CDR2 SAAADI. Trimming shortened V by 0 bases and J by 5 bases, and 9 bases separated the two germline ends. The CDR3 reads CASSESDIKDTQYF. The DNA of the CDR3 is TGCGCCAGCAGTGAGTCGGACATTAAAGATACGCAGTATTTT.

This clone was seen only a few times. The chain has TRBV18 and TRBJ1-1; D is perhaps TRBD1 (6 bases). Germline assignment: CDR1 KGHSH and CDR2 LQKENI. The CDR3 length is 18 residues. The V gene lost 3 bases and the J gene lost 0 bases, with 20 bases spanning the gap. CDR3 DNA sequence: TGTGCCAGCTCACCTTGGGGTGGGGGCGGACCTTTGAACACTGAAGCTTTCTTT. Its translation: CASSPWGGGGPLNTEAFF.

The chain employs TRBV28 and TRBJ2-1; D ambiguous. V lost 0 bases and J 0 bases, leaving 12 bases between the germline ends. Germline V gene sequence: CDR1 MDHEN, CDR2 SYDVKM. CDR3 length: 17 amino acids. CDR3 loop: CASSLWFSGSSYNEQFF. CDR3 nucleotides: TGTGCCAGCAGTTTATGGTTTTCAGGCTCCTCCTACAATGAGCAGTTCTTC.

The chain employs TRBV27 and TRBJ1-1; 10 bases are shared with TRBD1. The CDR3 runs 16 residues. Germline V lookup: CDR1 MNHEY, CDR2 SMNVEV (reference sequence). The V gene end was trimmed by 5 bases and the J gene end by 5 bases; junction bases not matched to a gene: 11. The CDR3 region has the DNA TGTGCCAGCAGTCTAGGGACAGGGGTTCGAGGGACTGAAGCTTTCTTT. It translates to CASSLGTGVRGTEAFF.

The chain is built from TRBV2 and TRBJ2-3; tentative D call: TRBD2 (5 bases). Germline CDR1 is SNHLY and CDR2 is FYNNEI. V was pared by 4 bases and J by 4 bases, with 24 bases between. The CDR3 covers 18 residues. CDR3 in amino acids: CASSVSSLDLLGPDTQYF. The CDR3 DNA sequence: TGTGCCAGCAGTGTTAGCTCGTTGGACTTACTCGGCCCAGATACGCAGTATTTT.

This clone was found a few times. V is TRBV7-9 and J is TRBJ2-5; no definite D call. This CDR3 region has 15 residues. Germline-derived CDR1 and CDR2 are SEHNR and FQNEAQ (reference sequence). V gave up 3 bases and J gave up 5 bases, with 16 bases separating them. CDR3 sequence reads: CASSFTGESMETQYF. CDR3 DNA: TGTGCCAGCAGCTTCACCGGAGAGTCAATGGAGACCCAGTACTTC.

This chain joins TRBV5-1 and TRBJ2-2, with no clear D. The ends were cut back, 2 bases at V and 4 bases at J, with 15 bases in the middle. Germline loops: CDR1 SGHRS, CDR2 YFSETQ. This CDR3 region has 16 residues. CDR3: CASSLSQIRLTGELFF. DNA of the CDR3: TGCGCCAGCAGCTTATCCCAGATCCGACTCACCGGGGAGCTGTTTTTT.

The sample holds one count of this clone. The V gene is TRBV7-2, the J gene TRBJ2-5, with 7 bases lining up with TRBD1. Germline loops: CDR1 SGHTA, CDR2 FQGNSA. The CDR3 is made up of 15 amino acids. V lost 5 bases, J lost 2 bases, and 8 bases stayed unmatched. CDR3 DNA: TGTGCCAGCAGCGAGGGGGCGCCGGGGCAAGAGACCCAGTACTTC. As protein: CASSEGAPGQETQYF.